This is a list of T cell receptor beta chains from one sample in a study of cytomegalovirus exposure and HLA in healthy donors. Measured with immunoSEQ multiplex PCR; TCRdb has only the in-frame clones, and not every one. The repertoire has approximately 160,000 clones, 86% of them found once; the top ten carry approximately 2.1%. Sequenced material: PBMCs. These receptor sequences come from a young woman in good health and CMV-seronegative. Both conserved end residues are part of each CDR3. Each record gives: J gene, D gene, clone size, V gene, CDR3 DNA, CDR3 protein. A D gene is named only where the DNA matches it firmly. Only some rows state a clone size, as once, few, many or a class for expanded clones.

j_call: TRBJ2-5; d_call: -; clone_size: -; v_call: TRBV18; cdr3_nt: TGTGCCAGCTCACCACGGAAAGGGGTGGACGAGACCCAGTACTTC; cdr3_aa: CASSPRKGVDETQYF
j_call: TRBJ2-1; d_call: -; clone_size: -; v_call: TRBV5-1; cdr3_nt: TGCGCCAGCAGCTTGGGGGGCAGGAATGAGCAGTTCTTC; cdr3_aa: CASSLGGRNEQFF
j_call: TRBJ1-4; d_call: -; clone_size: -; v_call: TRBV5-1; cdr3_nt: TGCGCCAGCAGCTTGTCCGGGGTCAATGAAAAACTGTTTTTT; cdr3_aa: CASSLSGVNEKLFF
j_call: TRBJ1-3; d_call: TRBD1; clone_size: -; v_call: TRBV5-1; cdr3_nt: TGCGCCAGCAGCTTGGCGACAGGGGACGGAAACACCATATATTTT; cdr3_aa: CASSLATGDGNTIYF
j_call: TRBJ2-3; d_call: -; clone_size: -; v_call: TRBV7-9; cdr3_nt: TGTGCCAGCACCCCCTCCACAGATACGCAGTATTTT; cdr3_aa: CASTPSTDTQYF
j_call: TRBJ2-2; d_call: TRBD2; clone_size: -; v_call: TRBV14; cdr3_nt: TGTGCCAGCAGCTTCGTGACTAGCCCGGCGGGGGAGCTGTTTTTT; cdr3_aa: CASSFVTSPAGELFF
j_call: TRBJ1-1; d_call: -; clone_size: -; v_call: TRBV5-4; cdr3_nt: TGTGCCAGCAGCTTGGCCGGGTCAGGGACTAAAGCTTTCTTT; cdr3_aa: CASSLAGSGTKAFF
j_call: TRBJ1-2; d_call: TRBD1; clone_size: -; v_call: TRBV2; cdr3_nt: TGTGCCAGCACGTTGGACAGGGCGCTCTATGGCTACACCTTC; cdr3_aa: CASTLDRALYGYTF
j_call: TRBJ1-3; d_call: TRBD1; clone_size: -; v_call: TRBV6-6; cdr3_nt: TGTGCCAGCAGTTACCGGACAGGGAGCACCATATATTTT; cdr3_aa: CASSYRTGSTIYF
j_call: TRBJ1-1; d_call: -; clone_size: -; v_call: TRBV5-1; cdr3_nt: TGCGCCAGCAGCTTGGGACAGAGCACTGAAGCTTTCTTT; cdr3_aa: CASSLGQSTEAFF
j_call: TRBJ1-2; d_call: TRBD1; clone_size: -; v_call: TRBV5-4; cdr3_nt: TGTGCCAGCAGCCGGGACAGGGGAAGTGGCTACACCTTC; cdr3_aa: CASSRDRGSGYTF
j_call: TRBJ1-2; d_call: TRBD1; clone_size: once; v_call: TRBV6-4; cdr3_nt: TGTGCCAGCAGTGATGGGACAGGGGGTAAAAATGGCTACACCTTC; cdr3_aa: CASSDGTGGKNGYTF
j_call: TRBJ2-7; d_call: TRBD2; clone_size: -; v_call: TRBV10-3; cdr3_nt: TGTGCCATCCGCGTGGGCGGGAGAGTCGACGAGCAGTACTTC; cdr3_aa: CAIRVGGRVDEQYF
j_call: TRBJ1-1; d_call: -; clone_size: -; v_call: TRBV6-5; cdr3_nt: TGTGCCAGCAGTTACCTCGCCAGGAACACTGAAGCTTTCTTT; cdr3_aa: CASSYLARNTEAFF
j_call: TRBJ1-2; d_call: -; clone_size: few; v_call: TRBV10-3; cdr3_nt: TGTGCGATCCACGGAGGGCAGAGGAACTATGGCTACACCTTC; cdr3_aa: CAIHGGQRNYGYTF
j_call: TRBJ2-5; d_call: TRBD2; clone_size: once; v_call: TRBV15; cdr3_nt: TGTGCCACCAGCAGAGCTTCGTGGGAGGGAGAGACCCAGTACTTC; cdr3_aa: CATSRASWEGETQYF
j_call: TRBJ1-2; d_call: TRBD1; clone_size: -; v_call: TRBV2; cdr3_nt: TGTGCCAGCACTCATTCGACAGGGGGGTTGTATGGCTACACCTTC; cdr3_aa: CASTHSTGGLYGYTF
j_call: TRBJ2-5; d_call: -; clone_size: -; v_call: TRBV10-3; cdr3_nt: TGTGCCATCAGTGAGTCCCCAGGGTTGGAGGAGACCCAGTACTTC; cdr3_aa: CAISESPGLEETQYF
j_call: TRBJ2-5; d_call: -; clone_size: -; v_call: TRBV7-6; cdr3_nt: TGTGCCAGCAGCTCCCCATCGGGAGAGACCCAGTACTTC; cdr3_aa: CASSSPSGETQYF
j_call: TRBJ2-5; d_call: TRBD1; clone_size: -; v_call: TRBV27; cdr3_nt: TGTGCCAGCAGCCTCCGGGACAGGGCAGGGGGGGAGACCCAGTACTTC; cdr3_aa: CASSLRDRAGGETQYF
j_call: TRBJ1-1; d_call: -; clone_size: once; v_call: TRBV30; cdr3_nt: TGTGCCTGGAGTCTCCTCGGTAGGAACACTGAAGCTTTCTTT; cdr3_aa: CAWSLLGRNTEAFF
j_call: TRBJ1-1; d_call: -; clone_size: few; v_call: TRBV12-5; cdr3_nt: TGTGCTAGTGGTTTGGGAGGTTCCACTGCTTTCTTT; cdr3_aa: CASGLGGSTAFF
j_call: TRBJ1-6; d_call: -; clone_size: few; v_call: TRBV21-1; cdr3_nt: TGTGCCAGCAGCAAACGGATCTTTAGGGACAGATCACCCCTCCACTTT; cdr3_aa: CASSKRIFRDRSPLHF
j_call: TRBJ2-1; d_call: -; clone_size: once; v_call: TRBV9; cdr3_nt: TGTGCCAGCAGCGTACAATCCGGAGATGAGCAGTTCTTC; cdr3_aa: CASSVQSGDEQFF
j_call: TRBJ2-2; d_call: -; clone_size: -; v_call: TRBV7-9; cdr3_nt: TGTGCCAGCATGGAGAGGGATCGGACCGGGGAGCTGTTTTTT; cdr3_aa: CASMERDRTGELFF
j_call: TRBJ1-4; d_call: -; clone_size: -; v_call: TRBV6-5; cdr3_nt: TGTGCCAGCAGAGCCTCGAGAGACAGCCAAAAACTGTTTTTT; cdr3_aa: CASRASRDSQKLFF